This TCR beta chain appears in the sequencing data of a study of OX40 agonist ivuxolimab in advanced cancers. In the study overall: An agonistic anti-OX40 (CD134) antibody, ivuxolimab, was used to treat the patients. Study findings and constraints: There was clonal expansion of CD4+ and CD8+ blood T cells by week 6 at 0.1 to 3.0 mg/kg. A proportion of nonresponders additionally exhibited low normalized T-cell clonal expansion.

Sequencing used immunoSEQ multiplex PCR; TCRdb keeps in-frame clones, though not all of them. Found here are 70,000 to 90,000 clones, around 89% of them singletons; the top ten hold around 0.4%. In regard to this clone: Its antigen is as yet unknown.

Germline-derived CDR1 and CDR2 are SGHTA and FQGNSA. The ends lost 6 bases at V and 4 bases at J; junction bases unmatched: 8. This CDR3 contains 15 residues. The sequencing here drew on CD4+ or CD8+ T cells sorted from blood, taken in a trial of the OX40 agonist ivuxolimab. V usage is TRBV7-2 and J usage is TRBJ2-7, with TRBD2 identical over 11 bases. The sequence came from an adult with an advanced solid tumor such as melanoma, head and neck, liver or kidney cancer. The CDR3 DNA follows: TGTGCCAGCAGTCTAGCGGGAGGCCAACAGTACGAGCAGTACTTC. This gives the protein CASSLAGGQQYEQYF. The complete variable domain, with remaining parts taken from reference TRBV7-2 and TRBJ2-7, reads GAGVSQSPSNKVTEKGKDVELRCDPISGHTALYWYRQSLGQGLEFLIYFQGNSAPDKSGLPSDRFSAERTGGSVSTLTIQRTQQEDSAVYLCASSLAGGQQYEQYFGPGTRLTVT.